This T cell receptor (beta chain) was sequenced in a study of blood T cell repertoires in COVID-19. Study as a whole: Samples representing acute and convalescent COVID-19 were sourced from the United States, Italy and Spain. PBMCs, B-cell-depleted T cells, or T cells provided the cDNA or gDNA that made up the material.

Source study methods: Reference gene primer amplification gave nucleated cell count estimates. Sequencing used immunoSEQ multiplex PCR; TCRdb keeps in-frame clones, though not all of them. The V and J calls and clone size were taken over from that table, and D and trimming were inferred from the DNA. The table has about 110,000 clones, roughly 80% seen once. Sequenced sample: peripheral blood. The source is a man in his 70s with active or convalescent COVID-19.

CDR3 bases: TGTGCCAGCAGCTTGCTACAGGGGACCTACGAGCAGTACTTC. Translation: CASSLLQGTYEQYF. The V call is TRBV7-9, the J call TRBJ2-7; the match to TRBD1 covers 7 bases. V lost 3 bases to trimming and J lost 2 bases; unmatched junction nucleotides: 4. The germline CDR1 and CDR2 sequences are SEHNR and FQNEAQ (reference sequence). The CDR3 totals 14 residues.